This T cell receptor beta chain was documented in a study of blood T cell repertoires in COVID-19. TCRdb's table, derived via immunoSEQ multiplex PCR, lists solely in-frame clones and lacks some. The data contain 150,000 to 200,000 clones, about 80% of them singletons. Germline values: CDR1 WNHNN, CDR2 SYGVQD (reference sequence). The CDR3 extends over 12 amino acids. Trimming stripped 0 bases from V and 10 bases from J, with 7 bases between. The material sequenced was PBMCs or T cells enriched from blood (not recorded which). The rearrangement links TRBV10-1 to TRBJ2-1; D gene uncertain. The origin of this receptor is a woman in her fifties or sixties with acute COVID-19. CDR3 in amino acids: CASSESTREQFF. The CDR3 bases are TGCGCCAGCAGTGAGTCAACCCGGGAGCAGTTCTTC.